The sequence of this T cell receptor beta chain was determined in a study of blood T cell repertoires in COVID-19. For the study at large: There were acute and convalescent COVID-19 samples, and they came from the United States, Italy and Spain.

The J segment lost 6 bases and the V segment lost 0 bases, leaving 5 bases of the junction unmatched. This CDR3 contains 15 residues. Per the germline V gene, CDR1 is SGHRS and CDR2 is YFSETQ. The authors' processing: Amplifying reference gene primers gave estimates of nucleated cell counts. Measured with immunoSEQ multiplex PCR; TCRdb has only the in-frame clones, and not every one. V and J calls and clone size are given by that table; D and trimming were obtained from the DNA. The repertoire consists of 60,000 to 65,000 clones, with approximately 82% occurring once and the leading ten covering 5.6%.

Sequencing was carried out using peripheral blood. The chain recombines TRBV5-1 with TRBJ2-1; TRBD2 matches at 8 bases. The TCR was taken from a woman aged 55-75 years with acute or convalescent COVID-19. In nucleotides, the CDR3 is TGCGCCAGCAGCTTGGACGGGACTAGTCCCAATGAGCAGTTCTTC. Protein product: CASSLDGTSPNEQFF.